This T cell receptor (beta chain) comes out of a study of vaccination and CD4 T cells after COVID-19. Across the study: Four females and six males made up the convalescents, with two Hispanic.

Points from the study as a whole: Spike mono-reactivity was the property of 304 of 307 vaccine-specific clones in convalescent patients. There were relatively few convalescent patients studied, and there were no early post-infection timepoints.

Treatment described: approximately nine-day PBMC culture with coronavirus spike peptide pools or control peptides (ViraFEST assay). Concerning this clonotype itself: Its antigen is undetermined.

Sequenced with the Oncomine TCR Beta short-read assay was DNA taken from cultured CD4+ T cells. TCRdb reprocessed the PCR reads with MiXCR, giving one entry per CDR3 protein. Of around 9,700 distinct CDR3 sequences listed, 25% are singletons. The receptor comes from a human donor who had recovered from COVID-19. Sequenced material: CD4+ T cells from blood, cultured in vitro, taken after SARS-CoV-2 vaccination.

The CDR3 is CSATGLAGLSSKPYNEQFF. As DNA, the CDR3 is TGCAGTGCTACCGGACTAGCGGGCCTCTCATCGAAACCCTACAATGAGCAGTTCTTC. V gene TRBV20-1 combines with J gene TRBJ2-1, with 11 bases identical to TRBD2. The trim removed 4 bases at V and 2 bases at J, leaving 16 bases unmatched. The length of the CDR3 is 19 residues. The germline gives CDR1 DFQATT, CDR2 SNEGSKA (reference sequence).